This T cell receptor (beta chain) was sequenced for a study of T cell repertoires in cytomegalovirus infection. The study, taken as a whole, reports: Of the TCR beta families, the public ones yielded a cumulative frequency that identified carriers of CMV plus the relevant HLA.

V gave up 4 bases and J gave up 8 bases, with 14 bases separating them. This CDR3 contains 13 residues. CDR1 and CDR2 (germline): MGHRA, YSYEKL. Regarding this clonotype: The antigen remains unidentified.

TCRdb re-called the reads with MiXCR, one entry per CDR3 protein. The sample has 300,000 to 400,000 distinct CDR3 sequences; about 28% are singletons. The receptor was isolated from a human donor in good health (CMV status not recorded). Some clones in this sample may be carry-over from other donors' samples. This chain uses TRBV4-1 with TRBJ1-1; tentatively, D is TRBD1 (6 bases). This sample comprised cultured PBMCs, obtained from culture after CMV antigen stimulation. CDR3 region: CASSPGQSQEAFF. DNA for the CDR3: TGCGCCAGCAGCCCTGGACAGTCTCAGGAAGCTTTCTTT.